The clone carrying this T cell receptor (beta chain) came up once. Its antigen is currently unknown. This sample is drawn from a study of cytomegalovirus exposure and HLA in healthy donors. The donors were members of the validation cohort comprising about 130 subjects, separate from the approximately 630-subject first cohort. Profiled with immunoSEQ multiplex PCR; TCRdb holds only in-frame clones, not every one. Of just under 150,000 clones listed, around 90% were seen once; the top ten hold 4.5% to 5.5%. Study-wide findings and caveats: Reports showed the classifier diagnosing cytomegalovirus status with high specificity and sensitivity. Investigators reported fewer than 200 TCR beta chains as tied to cytomegalovirus.

Sequenced material: PBMCs. The sequence derives from a man between 18 and 35 years old in good health and CMV-seropositive.

The CDR3 sequence: CASSEGTEQFF. CDR3 nucleotides: TGTGCCAGCAGTGAGGGGACAGAGCAGTTCTTC. The chain is built from TRBV2 and TRBJ2-1, with a tentative D call TRBD1 (6 bases). Germline CDR1 and CDR2: SNHLY and FYNNEI. Trimming removed 3 bases at V and 10 bases at J, with 7 bases between. The CDR3 spans 11 residues.